This record looks at one T cell receptor (beta chain) sequence and its context. Its recognized antigen is unknown. The input lacks base qualities; no much larger clone sits a single base away. The receptor library was made with the immunoSEQ multiplex PCR assay. Concerning the study's data processing: A statistical classification framework was built for diagnosing cytomegalovirus status from the catalog of TCR beta chain sequences. TCRdb took this table from immuneACCESS and kept in-frame rearrangements with V and J called. Such tables lack part of the clones; where checked against another copy, unresolved V genes explain under half of the gap, and the rest is unexplained. From that table come the V and J calls and clone size; the DNA was used to work out D and trimming. The sample records 120,000 to 150,000 clones, approximately 90% of which are singletons. Approximately 0.7% of the sample is in the top ten clones.

The data stem from a study of cytomegalovirus exposure and HLA in healthy donors listed by TCRdb under 2017. Notes on the research overall: According to a later analysis, the approximately 120 validation repertoires were produced on the same platform as the approximately 620 repertoires of the first cohort. The study aimed to test whether cataloging public T cell receptors could reveal signatures of past pathogen exposure. A separate validation cohort of over 95 different subjects was used in addition to the approximately 700-subject first cohort. To predict cytomegalovirus infection status, the study combined high-throughput TCR immunosequencing, statistical association of individual TCRs with disease status, and machine learning. The paper as a whole reports these results and caveats: The classifier was reported to diagnose cytomegalovirus status with high specificity and sensitivity in both the original and validation cohorts. It was suggested by the authors that the approach could potentially be generalized to other disease states and immunological phenotypes. The validation cohort had no HLA typing available for a later analysis, so co-occurrence within that cohort was assessed over all 130 or so repertoires. A later analysis found that TCRs clustered in the first cohort also tended to co-occur in the 120 or so validation repertoires, with just under 95% of cluster scores above 0. A few of the identified cytomegalovirus-associated TCR beta chains were confirmed in vitro to be specific for cytomegalovirus antigens. While some public TCRs were present in many individuals, most TCR sequences turned up only very rarely across donors. A total of around 150 TCR beta chains were listed by the study as associated with cytomegalovirus.

Separate from the approximately 700-subject first cohort, the validation cohort of 120 subjects was the group to which the donors belonged. The clonotype was recovered from a young man in good health and CMV-seronegative. The source material was PBMCs.

The sequence in DNA is TGTGCCAGCAGCCGGACTAGCGGGTCTAGCACAGATACGCAGTATTTT. The resulting protein is CASSRTSGSSTDTQYF. The chain links TRBV11-2 with TRBJ2-3, with TRBD2 matching 11 junction bases. CDR1 and CDR2 are drawn from the germline V gene: SGHAT, FQNNGV. The CDR3 runs 16 amino acids, cysteine and phenylalanine included. Only the CDR3 part of the read is kept: 48 bases, read in frame from the first base. Trimming leaves V shorter by 5 bases and J shorter by 0 bases, with the junction holding 4 bases beyond the gene matches.